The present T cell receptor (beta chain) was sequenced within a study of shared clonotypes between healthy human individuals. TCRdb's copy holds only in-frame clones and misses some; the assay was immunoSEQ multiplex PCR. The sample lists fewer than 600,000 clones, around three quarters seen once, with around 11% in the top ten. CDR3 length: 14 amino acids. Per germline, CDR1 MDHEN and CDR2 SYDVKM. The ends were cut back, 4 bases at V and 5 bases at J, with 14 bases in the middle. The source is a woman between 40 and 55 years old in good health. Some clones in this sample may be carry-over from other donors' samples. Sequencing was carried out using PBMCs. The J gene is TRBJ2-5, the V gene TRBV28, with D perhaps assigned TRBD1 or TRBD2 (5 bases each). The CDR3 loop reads CASSSPGLGETQYF. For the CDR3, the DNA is TGTGCCAGCAGTTCCCCGGGGCTCGGGGAGACCCAGTACTTC.